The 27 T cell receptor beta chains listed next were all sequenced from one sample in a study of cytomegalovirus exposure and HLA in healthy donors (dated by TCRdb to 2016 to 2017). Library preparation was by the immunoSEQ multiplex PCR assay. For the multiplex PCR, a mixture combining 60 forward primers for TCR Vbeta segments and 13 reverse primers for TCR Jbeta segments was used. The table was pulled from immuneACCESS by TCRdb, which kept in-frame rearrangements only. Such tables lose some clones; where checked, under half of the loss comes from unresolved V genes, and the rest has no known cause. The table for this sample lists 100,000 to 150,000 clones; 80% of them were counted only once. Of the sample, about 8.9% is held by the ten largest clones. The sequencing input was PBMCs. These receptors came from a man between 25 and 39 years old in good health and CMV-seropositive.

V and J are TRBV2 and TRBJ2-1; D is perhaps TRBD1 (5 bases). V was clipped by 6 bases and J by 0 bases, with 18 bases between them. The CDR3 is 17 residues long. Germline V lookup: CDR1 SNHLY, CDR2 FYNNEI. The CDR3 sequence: CASSRRQIVGSYNEQFF. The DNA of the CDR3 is TGTGCCAGCAGCAGAAGACAGATCGTAGGCTCCTACAATGAGCAGTTCTTC.

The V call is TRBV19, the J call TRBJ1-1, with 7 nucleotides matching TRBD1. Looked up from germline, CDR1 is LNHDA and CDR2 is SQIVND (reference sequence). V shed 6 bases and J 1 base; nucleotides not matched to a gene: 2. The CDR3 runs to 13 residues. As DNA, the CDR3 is TGTGCCAGTAGCGGGACAGCGAACACTGAAGCTTTCTTT. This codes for CASSGTANTEAFF.

The DNA of the CDR3 is TGTGCCAGCAGGTCACAGGGGGCAGGGAACACCGGGGAGCTGTTTTTT. Protein sequence: CASRSQGAGNTGELFF. V is TRBV7-2 and J is TRBJ2-2; 9 nucleotides line up with TRBD1. This CDR3 has 16 amino acids. Germline V gene sequence: CDR1 SGHTA, CDR2 FQGNSA. Trimming at V came to 6 bases and at J to 1 base, leaving 6 bases not matched to a gene.

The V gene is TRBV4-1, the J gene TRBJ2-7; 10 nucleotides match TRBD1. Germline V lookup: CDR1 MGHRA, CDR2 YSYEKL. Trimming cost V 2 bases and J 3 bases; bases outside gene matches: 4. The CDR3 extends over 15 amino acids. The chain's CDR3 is CASSQRGTGVYEQYF. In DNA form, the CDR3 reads TGCGCCAGCAGCCAAAGGGGGACAGGGGTCTACGAGCAGTACTTC.

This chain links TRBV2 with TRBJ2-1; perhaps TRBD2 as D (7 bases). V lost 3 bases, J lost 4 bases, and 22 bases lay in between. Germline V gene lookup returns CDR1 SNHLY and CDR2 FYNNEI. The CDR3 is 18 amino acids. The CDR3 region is CASSDGGGPLLGYNEQFF. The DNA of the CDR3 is TGTGCCAGCAGTGATGGGGGGGGCCCTCTTTTGGGGTACAATGAGCAGTTCTTC. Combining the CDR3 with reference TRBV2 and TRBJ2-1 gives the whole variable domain EPEVTQTPSHQVTQMGQEVILRCVPISNHLYFYWYRQILGQKVEFLVSFYNNEISEKSEIFDDQFSVERPDGSNFTLKIRSTKLEDSAMYFCASSDGGGPLLGYNEQFFGPGTRLTVL.

CDR3 bases: TGTGCCAGCAGCTTTGCGCTAGCGAAATACAATGAGCAGTTCTTC. Protein: CASSFALAKYNEQFF. V is TRBV7-9 and J is TRBJ2-1; D is possibly TRBD2 (6 bases). The CDR3 contains 15 residues. The germline gives CDR1 SEHNR, CDR2 FQNEAQ (reference sequence). Trimming removed 3 bases from V and 4 bases from J, with 13 bases in between.

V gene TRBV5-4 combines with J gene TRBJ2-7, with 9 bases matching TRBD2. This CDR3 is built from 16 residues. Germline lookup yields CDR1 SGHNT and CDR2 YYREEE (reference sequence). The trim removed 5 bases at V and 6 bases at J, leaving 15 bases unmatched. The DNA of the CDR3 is TGTGCCAGCAGATCGCGTACCGGGACTAGCCTGAGCGAGCAGTACTTC. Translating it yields CASRSRTGTSLSEQYF. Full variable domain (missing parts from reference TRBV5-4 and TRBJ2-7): ETGVTQSPTHLIKTRGQQVTLRCSSQSGHNTVSWYQQALGQGPQFIFQYYREEENGRGNFPPRFSGLQFPNYSSELNVNALELDDSALYLCASRSRTGTSLSEQYFGPGTRLTVT.

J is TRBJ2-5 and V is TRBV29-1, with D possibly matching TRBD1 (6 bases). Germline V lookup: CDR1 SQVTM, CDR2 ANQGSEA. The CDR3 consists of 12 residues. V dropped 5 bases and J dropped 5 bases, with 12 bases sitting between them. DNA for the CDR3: TGCAGCGTTAACAGGGAAGGCGAGACCCAGTACTTC. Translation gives CSVNREGETQYF.

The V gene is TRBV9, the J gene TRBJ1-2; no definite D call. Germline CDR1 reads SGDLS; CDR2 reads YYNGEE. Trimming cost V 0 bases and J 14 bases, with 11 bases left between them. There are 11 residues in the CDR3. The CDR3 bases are TGTGCCAGCAGCGTAGGGGCCGCACAGACCTTC. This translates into CASSVGAAQTF. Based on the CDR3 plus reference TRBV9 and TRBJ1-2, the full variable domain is DSGVTQTPKHLITATGQRVTLRCSPRSGDLSVYWYQQSLDQGLQFLIQYYNGEERAKGNILERFSAQQFPDLHSELNLSSLELGDSALYFCASSVGAAQTFGSGTRLTVV.

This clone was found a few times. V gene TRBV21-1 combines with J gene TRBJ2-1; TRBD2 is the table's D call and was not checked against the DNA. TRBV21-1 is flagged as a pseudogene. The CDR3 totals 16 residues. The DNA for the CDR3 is TGTGCCAGCTATTACAGCGGGGGGCCCCCCTACAATGAGCAGTTCTTC. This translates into CASYYSGGPPYNEQFF.

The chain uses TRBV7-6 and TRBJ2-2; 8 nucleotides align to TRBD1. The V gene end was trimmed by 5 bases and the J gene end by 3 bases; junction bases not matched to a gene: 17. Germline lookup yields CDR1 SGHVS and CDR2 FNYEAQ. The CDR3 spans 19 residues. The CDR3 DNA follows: TGTGCCAGCAGCCGCGGACAGGGAAGGTTTCGCGAAGACACCGGGGAGCTGTTTTTT. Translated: CASSRGQGRFREDTGELFF.

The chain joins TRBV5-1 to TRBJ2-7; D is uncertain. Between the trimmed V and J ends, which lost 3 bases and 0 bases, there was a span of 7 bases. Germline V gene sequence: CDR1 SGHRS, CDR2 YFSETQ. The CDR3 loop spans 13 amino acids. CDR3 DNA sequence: TGCGCCAGCAGCTGGTCCAGCTCCTACGAGCAGTACTTC. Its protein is CASSWSSSYEQYF.

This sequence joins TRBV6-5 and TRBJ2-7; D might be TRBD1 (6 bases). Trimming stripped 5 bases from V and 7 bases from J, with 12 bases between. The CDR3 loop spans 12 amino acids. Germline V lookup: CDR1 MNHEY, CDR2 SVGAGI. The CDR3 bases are TGTGCCAGCAGTCCAGGGGTCAGAGAGCAGTACTTC. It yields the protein CASSPGVREQYF.

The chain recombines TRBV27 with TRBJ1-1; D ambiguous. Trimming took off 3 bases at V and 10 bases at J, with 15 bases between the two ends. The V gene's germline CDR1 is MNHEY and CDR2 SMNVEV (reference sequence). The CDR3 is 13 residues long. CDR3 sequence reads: CASSLLPVVVAFF. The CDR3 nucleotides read TGTGCCAGCAGTTTGCTGCCCGTCGTAGTAGCTTTCTTT.

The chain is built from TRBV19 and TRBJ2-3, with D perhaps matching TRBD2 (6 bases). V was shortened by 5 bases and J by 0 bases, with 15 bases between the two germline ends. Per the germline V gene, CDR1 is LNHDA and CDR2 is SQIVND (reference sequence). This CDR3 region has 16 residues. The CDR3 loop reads CASSRVAEFSTDTQYF. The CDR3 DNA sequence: TGTGCCAGTAGTCGGGTAGCGGAATTTAGCACAGATACGCAGTATTTT.

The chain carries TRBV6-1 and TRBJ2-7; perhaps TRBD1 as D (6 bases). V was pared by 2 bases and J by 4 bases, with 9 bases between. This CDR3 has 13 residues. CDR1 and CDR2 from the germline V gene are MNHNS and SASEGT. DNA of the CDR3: TGTGCCAGCAGTGAACTGGACAGATACGAGCAGTACTTC. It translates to CASSELDRYEQYF.

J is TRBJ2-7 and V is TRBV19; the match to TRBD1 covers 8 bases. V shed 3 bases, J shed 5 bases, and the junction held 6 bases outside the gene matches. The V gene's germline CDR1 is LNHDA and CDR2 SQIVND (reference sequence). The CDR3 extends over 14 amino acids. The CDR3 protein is CASSIRDRSHEQYF. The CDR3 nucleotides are TGTGCCAGTAGTATCAGGGACAGGAGCCACGAGCAGTACTTC.

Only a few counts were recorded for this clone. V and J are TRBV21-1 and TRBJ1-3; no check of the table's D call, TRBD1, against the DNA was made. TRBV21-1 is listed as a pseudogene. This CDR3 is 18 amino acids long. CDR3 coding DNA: TGTGCCAGCAGCAGGCGATGGGACAGGGACGCCTCTGGAAACACCATATATTTT. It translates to CASSRRWDRDASGNTIYF.

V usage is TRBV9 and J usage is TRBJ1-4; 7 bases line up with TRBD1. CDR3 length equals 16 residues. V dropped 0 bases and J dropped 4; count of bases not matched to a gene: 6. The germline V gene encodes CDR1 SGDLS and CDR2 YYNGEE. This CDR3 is CASSVATGTVNEKLFF. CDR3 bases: TGTGCCAGCAGCGTAGCTACCGGGACAGTTAATGAAAAACTGTTTTTT.

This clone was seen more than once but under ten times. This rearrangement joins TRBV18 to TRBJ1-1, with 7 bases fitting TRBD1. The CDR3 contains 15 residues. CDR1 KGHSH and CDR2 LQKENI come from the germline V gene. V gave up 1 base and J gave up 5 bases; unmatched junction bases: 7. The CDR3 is CASSPRRQGETEAFF. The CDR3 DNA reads TGTGCCAGCTCACCACGAAGGCAGGGGGAAACTGAAGCTTTCTTT.

CDR3 bases: TGTGCCAGCAGTGAGGACAGGGGAAGGAGGCAGTACTTC. Translating it yields CASSEDRGRRQYF. The chain employs TRBV2 and TRBJ2-7; TRBD1 matches at 9 bases. The CDR3 is 13 amino acids. The germline V gene has CDR1 SNHLY and CDR2 FYNNEI. With 3 bases clipped from V and 9 bases from J, the junction kept 6 bases outside the gene matches.

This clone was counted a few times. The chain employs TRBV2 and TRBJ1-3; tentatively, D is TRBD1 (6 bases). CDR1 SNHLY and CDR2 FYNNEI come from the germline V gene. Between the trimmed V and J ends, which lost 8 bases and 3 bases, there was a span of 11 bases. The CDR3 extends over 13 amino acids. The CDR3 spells CASAGARGNTIYF. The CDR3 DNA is TGTGCCAGCGCGGGGGCGCGTGGAAACACCATATATTTT.

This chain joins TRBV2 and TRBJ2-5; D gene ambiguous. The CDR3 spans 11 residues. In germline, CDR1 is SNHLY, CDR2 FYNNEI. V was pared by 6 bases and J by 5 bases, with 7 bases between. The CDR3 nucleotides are TGTGCCAGCAGCTCAGATGAGACCCAGTACTTC. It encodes CASSSDETQYF.

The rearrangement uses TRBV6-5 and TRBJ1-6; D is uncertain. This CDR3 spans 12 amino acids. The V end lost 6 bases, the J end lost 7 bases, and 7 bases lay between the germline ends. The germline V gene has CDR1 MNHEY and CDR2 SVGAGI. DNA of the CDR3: TGTGCCAGCAGGAAGCCCAATTCACCCCTCCACTTT. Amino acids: CASRKPNSPLHF.

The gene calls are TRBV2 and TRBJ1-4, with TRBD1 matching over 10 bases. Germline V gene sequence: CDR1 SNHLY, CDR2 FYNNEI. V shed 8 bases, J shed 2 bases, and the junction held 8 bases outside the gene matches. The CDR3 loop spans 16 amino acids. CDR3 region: CASGQDRGLTNEKLFF. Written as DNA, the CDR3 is TGTGCCAGCGGACAAGACAGGGGGCTTACTAATGAAAAACTGTTTTTT.

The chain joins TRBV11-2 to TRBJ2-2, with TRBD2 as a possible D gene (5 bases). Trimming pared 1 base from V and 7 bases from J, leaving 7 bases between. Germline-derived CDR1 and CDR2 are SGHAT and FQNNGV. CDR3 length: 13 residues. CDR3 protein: CASSLVGDGELFF. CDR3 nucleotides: TGTGCCAGCAGCTTAGTCGGGGACGGGGAGCTGTTTTTT.

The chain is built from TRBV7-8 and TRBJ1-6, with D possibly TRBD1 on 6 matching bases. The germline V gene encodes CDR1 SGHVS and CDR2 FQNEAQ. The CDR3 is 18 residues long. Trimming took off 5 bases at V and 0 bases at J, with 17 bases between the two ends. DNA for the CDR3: TGTGCCAGCAGCCATGGTGGCAGGGGCCTCTCCTATAATTCACCCCTCCACTTT. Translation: CASSHGGRGLSYNSPLHF.